A single sample gave rise to the 14 T cell receptor beta chains below, sequenced in a study of brain T cells in children with intractable seizures. Indicated time point: blood from clinic visit 5 months post-surgery; TSC patient then seizure free. Profiled with immunoSEQ multiplex PCR; TCRdb holds only in-frame clones, not every one. The table shows hundreds of thousands of clones, with approximately 93% occurring only once. The sequencing used peripheral blood, collected about 5 months after surgery. Source of these receptors: a boy under three years old with tuberous sclerosis and intractable seizures.

V and J are TRBV13 and TRBJ1-5; D uncertain. The germline gives CDR1 PRHDT, CDR2 FYEKMQ (reference sequence). The CDR3 is made up of 13 amino acids. V lost 4 bases to trimming and J lost 1 base, with 5 bases between them. CDR3 DNA: TGTGCCAGCAGCTCCGGGAGCAATCAGCCCCAGCATTTT. Protein product: CASSSGSNQPQHF.

The J gene is TRBJ2-2, the V gene TRBV4-1, with 10 bases matching TRBD2. Looked up from germline, CDR1 is MGHRA and CDR2 is YSYEKL. The length of the CDR3 is 18 residues. V lost 1 base to trimming and J lost 4 bases; unmatched junction nucleotides: 9. CDR3 region: CASSQVPLAGAITGELFF. The CDR3 DNA follows: TGCGCCAGCAGCCAAGTCCCCCTAGCGGGGGCGATCACCGGGGAGCTGTTTTTT.

The chain combines TRBV5-1 with TRBJ2-7, with D maybe TRBD1 (6 bases). This CDR3 comprises 18 residues. V was shortened by 2 bases and J by 0 bases, with 21 bases between the two germline ends. Looked up from germline, CDR1 is SGHRS and CDR2 is YFSETQ. The CDR3, as DNA: TGCGCCAGCAGCTTTTGCACGTGGGGGCTGGGAAGCTCCTACGAGCAGTACTTC. Encoded protein: CASSFCTWGLGSSYEQYF.

The chain links TRBV6-5 to TRBJ2-7, with unresolved D. Germline V CDR1 and CDR2: MNHEY, SVGAGI. V was cut by 8 bases and J by 2 bases, with 10 bases left in between. The CDR3 runs 12 residues. The CDR3, as DNA: TGTGCCAGCTCACCAGGCCCCTACGAGCAGTACTTC. Amino acids: CASSPGPYEQYF.

The J gene is TRBJ1-1, the V gene TRBV18; 8 bases match TRBD1. Trimming removed 5 bases from V and 5 bases from J; junction bases left unmatched: 7. CDR3 length: 14 residues. Germline V CDR1 and CDR2: KGHSH, LQKENI. The CDR3 here is CASSASTGETEAFF. For the CDR3, the DNA is TGTGCCAGCTCAGCGTCGACAGGGGAGACTGAAGCTTTCTTT. The full variable domain, its missing parts supplied by reference TRBV18 and TRBJ1-1, is NAGVMQNPRHLVRRRGQEARLRCSPMKGHSHVYWYRQLPEEGLKFMVYLQKENIIDESGMPKERFSAEFPKEGPSILRIQQVVRGDSAAYFCASSASTGETEAFFGQGTRLTVV.

This chain connects TRBV7-2 to TRBJ1-2; D not certain. This CDR3 comprises 16 residues. Looked up from germline, CDR1 is SGHTA and CDR2 is FQGNSA. V lost 1 base to trimming and J lost 3 bases, with 15 bases between them. The CDR3 protein is CASSLVPRVIDYGYTF. CDR3 bases: TGTGCCAGCAGCTTAGTTCCGCGGGTTATTGACTATGGCTACACCTTC. The full variable domain, in which reference TRBV7-2 and TRBJ1-2 provide the parts outside the CDR3, is GAGVSQSPSNKVTEKGKDVELRCDPISGHTALYWYRQSLGQGLEFLIYFQGNSAPDKSGLPSDRFSAERTGGSVSTLTIQRTQQEDSAVYLCASSLVPRVIDYGYTFGSGTRLTVV.

The chain links TRBV21-1 to TRBJ1-5. TRBV21-1 is noted as a pseudogene. The CDR3 extends over 15 amino acids. CDR3 sequence (DNA): TGTGCCAGCAGGCCGGGGGGGGCGAGCAATCAGCCCCAGCATTTT. Translation gives CASRPGGASNQPQHF.

The V and J genes are TRBV18 and TRBJ2-2, with D possibly matching TRBD2 (6 bases). CDR1 KGHSH and CDR2 LQKENI come from the germline V gene. The CDR3 loop spans 18 amino acids. Between the trimmed V and J ends, which lost 1 base and 3 bases, there was a span of 18 bases. The CDR3 sequence is CASSPLLLAGSDTGELFF. Written as DNA, the CDR3 is TGTGCCAGCTCACCACTACTTCTGGCGGGATCGGACACCGGGGAGCTGTTTTTT.

Here the CDR3 reads CASKWSRSTQYF. The CDR3 nucleotides are TGTGCCAGCAAATGGTCCCGATCTACGCAGTATTTT. V is TRBV2 and J is TRBJ2-3; no clear D. The CDR3 is 12 residues long. Trimming stripped 7 bases from V and 8 bases from J, with 13 bases between. Germline values: CDR1 SNHLY, CDR2 FYNNEI.

The chain is built from TRBV7-3 and TRBJ1-1; D remains ambiguous. Trimming took 6 bases from V and 2 from J, leaving 13 bases between them. CDR1 is SGHTA, CDR2 FQGTGA, per germline. The CDR3 is made up of 14 amino acids. CDR3 DNA sequence: TGTGCCAGCAGTCCCGGTTGGGCTAACACTGAAGCTTTCTTT. Translating it yields CASSPGWANTEAFF.

V is TRBV30 and J is TRBJ2-3; weak D call: TRBD2 (6 bases). V was shortened by 3 bases and J by 1 base, with 17 bases between the two germline ends. The CDR3 is made up of 16 amino acids. The germline gives CDR1 GTSNPN, CDR2 SVGIG (reference sequence). CDR3 coding DNA: TGTGCCTGGAGGAAGGAGGGGACGGCCCGCACAGATACGCAGTATTTT. Protein: CAWRKEGTARTDTQYF. The whole variable domain, remainder taken from reference TRBV30 and TRBJ2-3, is SQTIHQWPATLVQPVGSPLSLECTVEGTSNPNLYWYRQAAGRGLQLLFYSVGIGQISSEVPQNLSASRPQDRQFILSSKKLLLSDSGFYLCAWRKEGTARTDTQYFGPGTRLTVL.

The chain links TRBV5-1 to TRBJ1-1; D call uncertain. The length of the CDR3 is 14 residues. The V end lost 5 bases, the J end lost 0 bases, and 11 bases lay between the germline ends. Germline assignment: CDR1 SGHRS and CDR2 YFSETQ. The CDR3 DNA reads as TGCGCCAGCAGGGACCAAGCAATGAACACTGAAGCTTTCTTT. Encoded protein: CASRDQAMNTEAFF.

The chain has TRBV19 and TRBJ1-1; D call uncertain. Between the trimmed V and J ends, which lost 6 bases and 1 base, there was a span of 9 bases. The CDR3 has 13 amino acids. Germline lookup yields CDR1 LNHDA and CDR2 SQIVND (reference sequence). The CDR3 nucleotides read TGTGCCAGTAGCTTACAGAGGAACACTGAAGCTTTCTTT. This codes for CASSLQRNTEAFF.

The sample holds one count of this clone. In DNA form, the CDR3 reads TGTGCCAGCAGCGTAGCCGGACACTACGAGCAGTACTTC. This gives the protein CASSVAGHYEQYF. The rearrangement uses TRBV9 and TRBJ2-7; D is possibly TRBD1 (5 bases). CDR3 length: 13 amino acids. Germline V gives CDR1 SGDLS, CDR2 YYNGEE. The V end was cut by 0 bases, the J end by 3 bases, with 7 bases between. The full variable domain, its missing parts supplied by reference TRBV9 and TRBJ2-7, is DSGVTQTPKHLITATGQRVTLRCSPRSGDLSVYWYQQSLDQGLQFLIQYYNGEERAKGNILERFSAQQFPDLHSELNLSSLELGDSALYFCASSVAGHYEQYFGPGTRLTVT.